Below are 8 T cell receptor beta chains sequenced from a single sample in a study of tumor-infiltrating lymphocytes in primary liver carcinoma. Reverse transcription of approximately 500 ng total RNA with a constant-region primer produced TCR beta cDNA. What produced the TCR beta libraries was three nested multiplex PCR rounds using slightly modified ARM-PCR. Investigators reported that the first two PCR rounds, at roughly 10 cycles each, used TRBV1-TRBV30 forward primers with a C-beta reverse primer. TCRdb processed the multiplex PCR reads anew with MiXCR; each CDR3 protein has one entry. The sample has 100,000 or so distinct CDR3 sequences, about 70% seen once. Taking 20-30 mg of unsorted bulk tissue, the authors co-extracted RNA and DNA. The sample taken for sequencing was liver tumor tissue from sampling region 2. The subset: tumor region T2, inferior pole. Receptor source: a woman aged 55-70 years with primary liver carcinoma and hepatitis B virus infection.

The CDR3 nucleotides are TGCGCCAGCAGCCAAGTGAGTGGATCAGGTAGGGGCGCAGATACGCAGTATTTT. Encoded protein: CASSQVSGSGRGADTQYF. This rearrangement joins TRBV4-1 to TRBJ2-3, with TRBD1 as a possible D gene (5 bases). CDR3 size: 18 residues. Trimming removed 1 base at V and 4 bases at J, with 21 bases between. The germline CDR1 and CDR2 sequences are MGHRA and YSYEKL.

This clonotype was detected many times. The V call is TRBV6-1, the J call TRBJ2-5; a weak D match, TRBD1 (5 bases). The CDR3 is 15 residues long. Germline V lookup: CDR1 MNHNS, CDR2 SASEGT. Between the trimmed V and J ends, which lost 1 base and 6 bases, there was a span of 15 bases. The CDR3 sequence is CASSEVAGKWKTQYF. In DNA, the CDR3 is TGTGCCAGCAGTGAAGTCGCAGGGAAGTGGAAGACCCAGTACTTC.

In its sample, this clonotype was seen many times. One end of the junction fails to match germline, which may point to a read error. CDR3 protein: CSVEGTGGSMNTGAFF. For the CDR3, the DNA is TGCAGCGTTGAGGGAACAGGGGGATCCATGAACACTGGAGCTTTCTTT. The chain employs TRBV29-1 and TRBJ1-1, with 8 positions matching TRBD1. This CDR3 is 16 amino acids long. The V gene's germline CDR1 is SQVTM and CDR2 ANQGSEA.

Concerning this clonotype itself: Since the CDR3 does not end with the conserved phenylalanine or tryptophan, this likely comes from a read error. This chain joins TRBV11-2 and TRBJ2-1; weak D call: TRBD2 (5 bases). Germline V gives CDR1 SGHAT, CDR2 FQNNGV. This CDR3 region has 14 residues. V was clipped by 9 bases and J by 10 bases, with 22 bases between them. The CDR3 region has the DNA TGTGCCAGTAGTCCGGACTCGAAGTATAGGGAGCAGTTCCTC. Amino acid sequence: CASSPDSKYREQFL.

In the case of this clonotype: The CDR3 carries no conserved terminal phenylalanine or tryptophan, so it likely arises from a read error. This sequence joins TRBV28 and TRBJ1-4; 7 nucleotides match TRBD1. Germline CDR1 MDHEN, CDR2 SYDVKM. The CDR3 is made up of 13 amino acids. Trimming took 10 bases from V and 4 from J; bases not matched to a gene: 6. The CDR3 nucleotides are TGTGCCACCCTCAGACAGGGTAATGAAAAACTGTTTCTT. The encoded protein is CATLRQGNEKLFL.

CDR3 in amino acids: CYSSYLKGPSHEQYF. The CDR3 DNA is TGTTACAGCAGCTACCTAAAGGGGCCGTCCCACGAGCAGTACTTC. The genes are TRBV11-1 and TRBJ2-7; D is possibly TRBD1 (5 bases). This CDR3 contains 15 residues. Germline-derived CDR1 and CDR2 are SGHAT and FQDESV (reference sequence).

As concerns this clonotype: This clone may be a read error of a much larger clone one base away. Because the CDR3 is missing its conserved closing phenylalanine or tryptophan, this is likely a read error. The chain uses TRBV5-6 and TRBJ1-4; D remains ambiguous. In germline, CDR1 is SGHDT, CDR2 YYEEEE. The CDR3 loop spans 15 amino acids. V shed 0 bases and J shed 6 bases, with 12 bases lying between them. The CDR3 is CASSLAGLWDEKLFL. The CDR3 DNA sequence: TGTGCCAGCAGCTTGGCCGGGCTCTGGGATGAAAAACTGTTTCTT.

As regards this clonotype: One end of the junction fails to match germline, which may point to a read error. The CDR3 spells CTTSRATGGSYEQYF. The CDR3 nucleotides read TGCACCACCAGCAGAGCTACAGGGGGGTCCTACGAGCAGTACTTC. The genes are TRBV15 and TRBJ2-7, with 8 bases fitting TRBD1. Germline values: CDR1 LNHNV, CDR2 YYDKDF (reference sequence). The CDR3 has 15 residues.